The 29 T cell receptor beta chains listed next were all sequenced from one sample in a study of blood T cell repertoires in COVID-19. Assay: immunoSEQ multiplex PCR; the TCRdb copy retains only in-frame clones and omits some. The table records some 200,000 clones, about 86% of them present only once. The sample comprised peripheral blood. The receptors stem from a woman in her seventies with acute or convalescent COVID-19.

This rearrangement joins TRBV4-3 to TRBJ2-1; 7 bases are a match to TRBD1. The junction had 8 bases not matched to a gene; V was cut back by 0 bases and J by 6 bases. Germline-derived CDR1 and CDR2 are LGHNA and YSLEER. The CDR3 runs to 16 residues. The CDR3 spells CASSQDRDSGGNEQFF. The CDR3 DNA reads TGCGCCAGCAGCCAAGATCGGGACAGTGGGGGCAATGAGCAGTTCTTC.

This clone appeared once. The genes are TRBV14 and TRBJ2-1, with D possibly matching TRBD2 (6 bases). Germline assignment: CDR1 SGHDN and CDR2 FVKESK. The V and J ends lost 2 bases and 0 bases respectively, with 8 bases between them. The CDR3 length is 15 residues. CDR3 protein: CASSQWRGSYNEQFF. Written as DNA, the CDR3 is TGTGCCAGCAGCCAATGGCGGGGCTCCTACAATGAGCAGTTCTTC.

The chain links TRBV6-5 to TRBJ2-3; D perhaps matches TRBD2 (6 bases). In germline, CDR1 is MNHEY, CDR2 SVGAGI. Trimming left V 6 bases short and J 3 bases short, with 16 bases between. This CDR3 spans 15 amino acids. The CDR3 coding sequence is TGTGCCAGCAGGAGTGCGGCGGGGAGGACAGATACGCAGTATTTT. This translates into CASRSAAGRTDTQYF.

The chain joins TRBV7-2 to TRBJ2-2, with 7 bases that match TRBD1. The CDR3 has 14 amino acids. Germline V gene sequence: CDR1 SGHTA, CDR2 FQGNSA. Trimming cost V 4 bases and J 5 bases; bases outside gene matches: 4. CDR3 protein: CASSSPGGTGELFF. The CDR3, as DNA: TGTGCCAGCAGCTCTCCAGGGGGAACCGGGGAGCTGTTTTTT.

A note on this clone: The same CDR3 is also encoded by other DNA sequences in this sample. This chain joins TRBV3-1 (or the pseudogene TRBV3-2) and TRBJ2-7; weak D call: TRBD2 (6 bases). CDR1 LGHDT and CDR2 YNNKEL come from the germline V gene (reference sequence). V lost 4 bases and J 2 bases, leaving 9 bases between the germline ends. The CDR3 totals 13 residues. CDR3 nucleotide sequence: TGTGCCAGCAGCCTGCGGGGAGCCTACGAGCAGTACTTC. Residues: CASSLRGAYEQYF.

This rearrangement joins TRBV7-8 to TRBJ2-2, with D perhaps matching TRBD2 (5 bases). This CDR3 spans 14 amino acids. V lost 3 bases to trimming and J lost 5 bases, with 10 bases between them. Per germline, CDR1 SGHVS and CDR2 FQNEAQ. The CDR3 bases are TGTGCCAGCAGCTTCAACAGAGGGACCGGGGAGCTGTTTTTT. Translation: CASSFNRGTGELFF. The entire variable domain, with the rest obtained from reference TRBV7-8 and TRBJ2-2, is as follows: GAGVSQSPRYKVAKRGQDVALRCDPISGHVSLFWYQQALGQGPEFLTYFQNEAQLDKSGLPSDRFFAERPEGSVSTLKIQRTQQEDSAVYLCASSFNRGTGELFFGEGSRLTVL.

The rearrangement joins TRBV10-1 to TRBJ1-2, with D maybe TRBD1 (6 bases). With 4 bases removed from V and 9 bases from J, the gap between germline ends came to 9 bases. In germline, CDR1 is WNHNN, CDR2 SYGVQD (reference sequence). This CDR3 has 11 residues. The chain's CDR3 is CASSGGGRYTF. The CDR3 nucleotides read TGCGCCAGCAGTGGAGGGGGTCGCTACACCTTC.

This clone was seen only a few times. The genes are TRBV6-4 and TRBJ1-6; 7 bases align to TRBD1. This CDR3 spans 14 amino acids. V was clipped by 9 bases and J by 7 bases; unmatched bases: 9. Germline-derived CDR1 and CDR2 are MRHNA and SNTAGT. In DNA, the CDR3 is TGTGCCAGTAGAGAGGGACAGATGAATTCACCCCTCCACTTT. Amino acid sequence: CASREGQMNSPLHF.

CDR3 nucleotides: TGTGCCAGCAGGCGGGACCTCGGGGGCACAGATACGCAGTATTTT. Translation: CASRRDLGGTDTQYF. The rearrangement joins TRBV6-6 to TRBJ2-3, with D possibly TRBD2 on 6 matching bases. The CDR3 sequence is 15 residues long. In germline, CDR1 is MNHNY, CDR2 SVGAGI (reference sequence). V dropped 6 bases and J dropped 1 base, with 14 bases sitting between them.

The chain couples TRBV19 to TRBJ1-1, with TRBD1 matching over 8 bases. The germline V gene has CDR1 LNHDA and CDR2 SQIVND (reference sequence). V dropped 5 bases and J dropped 5; count of bases not matched to a gene: 4. This CDR3 contains 13 residues. CDR3 in DNA: TGTGCCAGTAGTCGGACAGGGCAGACTGAAGCTTTCTTT. Protein sequence: CASSRTGQTEAFF.

The V call is TRBV2, the J call TRBJ1-1, with D unclear. The CDR3 contains 13 residues. Germline CDR1 is SNHLY and CDR2 is FYNNEI. V lost 7 bases, J lost 0 bases, and 9 bases lay in between. CDR3 residues: CASKREMNTEAFF. DNA for the CDR3: TGTGCCAGCAAGAGGGAAATGAACACTGAAGCTTTCTTT.

J is TRBJ2-7 and V is TRBV11-2; D gene uncertain. The germline V gene has CDR1 SGHAT and CDR2 FQNNGV. CDR3 length: 16 residues. Trimming took 1 base from V and 1 from J, leaving 14 bases between them. This CDR3 is CASSLVVRSGSYEQYF. In DNA form, the CDR3 reads TGTGCCAGCAGCTTAGTCGTCCGGTCAGGATCCTACGAGCAGTACTTC.

The chain has TRBV19 and TRBJ1-2; 7 bases are shared with TRBD1. This CDR3 is 15 amino acids long. Germline lookup yields CDR1 LNHDA and CDR2 SQIVND (reference sequence). Unmatched junction bases numbered 9, after V lost 5 bases and J lost 3 bases. The CDR3 loop reads CASSDPTGADYGYTF. The CDR3 DNA is TGTGCCAGTAGTGATCCTACAGGGGCCGACTATGGCTACACCTTC.

The chain uses TRBV10-3 and TRBJ2-7, with D tentatively TRBD2 (6 bases). From germline, CDR1 is ENHRY and CDR2 SYGVKD. The CDR3 consists of 12 residues. V lost 11 bases to trimming and J lost 5 bases, with 16 bases between them. This chain's CDR3 is CASSPSANEQYF. The CDR3 DNA sequence: TGTGCCTCCAGTCCTAGCGCAAACGAGCAGTACTTC.

The chain is built from TRBV27 and TRBJ1-4; no definite D call. Looked up from germline, CDR1 is MNHEY and CDR2 is SMNVEV (reference sequence). V shed 2 bases and J shed 0 bases, with 13 bases lying between them. CDR3 length: 17 amino acids. CDR3 region: CASSLGLYPATNEKLFF. CDR3 in DNA: TGTGCCAGCAGTTTAGGGCTTTACCCGGCAACTAATGAAAAACTGTTTTTT.

V is TRBV28 and J is TRBJ1-2; D not resolved. This CDR3 has 12 amino acids. Germline lookup yields CDR1 MDHEN and CDR2 SYDVKM. With 7 bases removed from V and 4 bases from J, the gap between germline ends came to 10 bases. This CDR3 is CASKSQIYGYTF. The CDR3 DNA is TGTGCCAGCAAATCACAGATCTATGGCTACACCTTC.

This clone has just one count. The chain joins TRBV7-8 to TRBJ2-3, with D uncertain. Germline lookup yields CDR1 SGHVS and CDR2 FQNEAQ. This CDR3 has 14 amino acids. V was clipped by 3 bases and J by 0 bases, with 7 bases between them. CDR3 coding DNA: TGTGCCAGCAGCTTGACTGCTAGCACAGATACGCAGTATTTT. Protein: CASSLTASTDTQYF.

This sequence joins TRBV5-1 and TRBJ2-5; 11 nucleotides agree with TRBD2. The J segment lost 2 bases and the V segment lost 2 bases, leaving 2 bases of the junction unmatched. The CDR3 spans 15 residues. Germline loops: CDR1 SGHRS, CDR2 YFSETQ. CDR3 residues: CASSFSGGEQETQYF. CDR3 nucleotides: TGCGCCAGCAGCTTTAGCGGGGGGGAGCAAGAGACCCAGTACTTC. Drawing the rest from reference TRBV5-1 and TRBJ2-5, the complete variable domain is KAGVTQTPRYLIKTRGQQVTLSCSPISGHRSVSWYQQTPGQGLQFLFEYFSETQRNKGNFPGRFSGRQFSNSRSEMNVSTLELGDSALYLCASSFSGGEQETQYFGPGTRLLVL.

V usage is TRBV28 and J usage is TRBJ2-1; TRBD1 might be the D (5 bases). Germline V gene sequence: CDR1 MDHEN, CDR2 SYDVKM. The CDR3 has 13 residues. Trimming cost V 4 bases and J 7 bases, with 11 bases left between them. CDR3 sequence (DNA): TGTGCCAGCAGTTCAGGGTGGGTTAATGAGCAGTTCTTC. Amino acid sequence: CASSSGWVNEQFF.

The rearrangement uses TRBV7-9 and TRBJ2-7, with TRBD2 matching 12 bases. The V segment lost 3 bases and the J segment 3 bases; nucleotides outside the gene matches: 12. CDR3 size: 18 residues. From germline, CDR1 is SEHNR and CDR2 FQNEAQ (reference sequence). CDR3 region: CASSLIGLAGGMGYEQYF. CDR3 in DNA: TGTGCCAGCAGCTTGATCGGGCTAGCGGGAGGGATGGGCTACGAGCAGTACTTC.

The CDR3 protein is CASKRDRDGYEQYF. The DNA of the CDR3 is TGTGCCAGCAAAAGAGACAGGGACGGCTACGAGCAGTACTTC. J is TRBJ2-7 and V is TRBV7-2; 7 bases are a match to TRBD1. V lost 7 bases to trimming and J lost 3 bases; unmatched junction nucleotides: 9. The CDR3 spans 14 residues. The germline CDR1 and CDR2 sequences are SGHTA and FQGNSA.

This clone has a single count. The genes are TRBV6-5 and TRBJ2-1; 7 bases match TRBD2. The CDR3 covers 13 residues. Looked up from germline, CDR1 is MNHEY and CDR2 is SVGAGI. The J segment lost 4 bases and the V segment lost 7 bases, leaving 4 bases of the junction unmatched. The DNA for the CDR3 is TGTGCCAGCATTCCAGCGGGGTACAATGAGCAGTTCTTC. Its protein product is CASIPAGYNEQFF.

J is TRBJ1-1 and V is TRBV19, with a weak D call TRBD1 (6 bases). The CDR3 runs to 13 residues. The germline CDR1 and CDR2 sequences are LNHDA and SQIVND (reference sequence). V was shortened by 4 bases and J by 1 base, with 7 bases between the two germline ends. The CDR3 DNA follows: TGTGCCAGTAGTAGGACAGCGAACACTGAAGCTTTCTTT. It specifies CASSRTANTEAFF.

The gene calls are TRBV2 and TRBJ1-5; D is possibly TRBD1 (6 bases). The CDR3 length is 15 residues. V gave up 7 bases and J gave up 0 bases, with 13 bases separating them. Germline lookup yields CDR1 SNHLY and CDR2 FYNNEI. This chain's CDR3 is CASKLDRNSNQPQHF. CDR3 bases: TGTGCCAGCAAACTGGACAGAAATAGCAATCAGCCCCAGCATTTT.

The J gene is TRBJ1-2, the V gene TRBV5-1; D is possibly TRBD1 (6 bases). The germline V gene encodes CDR1 SGHRS and CDR2 YFSETQ. V lost 1 base and J lost 5, with 15 bases in between. The length of the CDR3 is 15 residues. In DNA form, the CDR3 reads TGCGCCAGCAGCTTGACAGACAGGTCGGGGTATGGCTACACCTTC. The encoded protein is CASSLTDRSGYGYTF.

CDR3 protein: CASSLERVGSSTEAFF. In nucleotides, the CDR3 is TGCGCCAGCAGCTTGGAGAGGGTAGGGAGTAGCACTGAAGCTTTCTTT. The V and J genes are TRBV5-1 and TRBJ1-1, with no clear D. The germline V gene has CDR1 SGHRS and CDR2 YFSETQ. This CDR3 comprises 16 residues. Between the trimmed V and J ends, which lost 0 bases and 4 bases, there was a span of 16 bases.

This chain connects TRBV7-2 to TRBJ1-6; maybe TRBD1 (5 bases). Trimming left V 5 bases short and J 10 bases short, with 21 bases between. The CDR3 length is 16 residues. Germline V gene lookup returns CDR1 SGHTA and CDR2 FQGNSA. CDR3 amino acids: CASSPPGGRQGSPLHF. The CDR3 bases are TGTGCCAGCAGCCCCCCGGGAGGGAGGCAGGGCTCACCCCTCCACTTT.

J is TRBJ2-3 and V is TRBV29-1, with 7 bases fitting TRBD1. The ends lost 3 bases at V and 3 bases at J; junction bases unmatched: 0. Germline V CDR1 and CDR2: SQVTM, ANQGSEA. CDR3 size: 12 residues. The CDR3 spells CSVETGTDTQYF. The CDR3, as DNA: TGCAGCGTTGAGACAGGGACAGATACGCAGTATTTT.

This clone was picked up a small number of times. Lacking the conserved final phenylalanine or tryptophan, this CDR3 likely reflects a read error. It is unclear where the CDR3 begins or ends on the DNA, so no DNA is shown, and the CDR3 is as TCRdb lists it. The chain employs TRBV12-5 and TRBJ1-5. Germline V gene lookup returns CDR1 LGHNT and CDR2 FRNRAP. The CDR3 is made up of 12 amino acids, end residues included. CDR3 protein: CASGASAGGRAR.